This TCR beta chain comes out of a study of OX40 agonist ivuxolimab in advanced cancers. Background on the study: Subjects had a mean age of about 57 years, with a range of roughly 23 to 80; more than 70% were male. Study outcomes and limitations: Low levels of normalized T-cell clonal expansion also appeared in some nonresponders. CD4+ and CD8+ blood T cells expanded clonally by week 6 at 0.1 to 3.0 mg/kg.

The CDR3 spans 15 residues. Germline V lookup: CDR1 SGHNT, CDR2 YYREEE (reference sequence). V lost 3 bases, J lost 5 bases, and 8 bases stayed unmatched. As regards this clone: Its antigen is as yet unknown.

Generated by immunoSEQ multiplex PCR, the TCRdb table keeps only in-frame clones and is missing some. Of around 16,000 clones listed, around 79% are singletons. The sequencing here drew on CD4+ or CD8+ T cells sorted from blood, taken in a trial of the OX40 agonist ivuxolimab. This receptor was taken from an adult with an advanced solid tumor such as melanoma, head and neck, liver or kidney cancer. V is TRBV5-4 and J is TRBJ1-1; 9 bases are a match to TRBD1. The CDR3 DNA reads TGTGCCAGCAGCTCCCCCACAGGGGGCTTAACTGAAGCTTTCTTT. Residues: CASSSPTGGLTEAFF.